This T cell receptor (beta chain) originates from a study of CD4 T cells in relation to SARS-CoV-2 and coronaviruses. As for the study in general: TCR beta CDR3s were sequenced after approximately ten-day antigen culture of PBMCs.

Before the COVID-19 pandemic, during about 2011-2019, CD4+ T cells were taken from unexposed donors. CD4+ T cells were isolated from the cells after 10 days of culture. Unexposed-donor CD4+ T cells were probed with SARS-CoV-2 S/N and four cold-coronavirus spikes, cells permitting. A word on this clone: Its cognate antigen is unknown.

Notes on the study in general: Compared with monoreactive clones, crossreactive clones showed significantly weaker SARS-CoV-2 expansion. This crossreactivity analysis covered spike protein alone, no other viral proteins.

Germline values: CDR1 MNHEY, CDR2 SVGAGI. V lost 2 bases and J 4 bases, leaving 11 bases between the germline ends. This CDR3 is built from 15 residues. TCRdb's table, derived via immunoSEQ multiplex PCR, lists solely in-frame clones and lacks some. The sample holds 25,000 or so clones, more than 75% seen once. Sequences were obtained from CD4+ T cells from PBMCs, cultured in vitro. The receptor comes from a human donor in good health. The chain carries TRBV6-5 and TRBJ2-2; D gene unclear. CDR3 protein: CASSYTTPVTGELFF. CDR3 in DNA: TGTGCCAGCAGTTACACCACACCGGTCACCGGGGAGCTGTTTTTT.